This T cell receptor beta chain is drawn from a study of blood T cell repertoires in COVID-19. Overall study context: The study drew acute and convalescent COVID-19 samples from the United States, Italy and Spain. T cells, B-cell-depleted T cells, or PBMCs supplied cDNA or gDNA.

This table comes from immunoSEQ multiplex PCR, and its TCRdb copy is limited to in-frame clones, with some not included. The data hold 250,000 to 300,000 clones, with around 92% observed a single time. Trimming shortened V by 1 base and J by 10 bases, and 10 bases separated the two germline ends. Germline V CDR1 and CDR2: LGHDT, YNNKEL (reference sequence). The CDR3 consists of 12 residues. Enrollment of patients from Seattle took place during active infection, with longitudinal follow-up. This chain connects TRBV3-1 (or the pseudogene TRBV3-2) to TRBJ1-2, with D perhaps TRBD1 (5 bases). Sequencing was carried out using peripheral blood. The receptor was isolated from a woman under 40 with COVID-19, enrolled during active disease. The CDR3 is CASSQVGHTYTF. DNA for the CDR3: TGTGCCAGCAGCCAAGTGGGGCATACCTACACCTTC.